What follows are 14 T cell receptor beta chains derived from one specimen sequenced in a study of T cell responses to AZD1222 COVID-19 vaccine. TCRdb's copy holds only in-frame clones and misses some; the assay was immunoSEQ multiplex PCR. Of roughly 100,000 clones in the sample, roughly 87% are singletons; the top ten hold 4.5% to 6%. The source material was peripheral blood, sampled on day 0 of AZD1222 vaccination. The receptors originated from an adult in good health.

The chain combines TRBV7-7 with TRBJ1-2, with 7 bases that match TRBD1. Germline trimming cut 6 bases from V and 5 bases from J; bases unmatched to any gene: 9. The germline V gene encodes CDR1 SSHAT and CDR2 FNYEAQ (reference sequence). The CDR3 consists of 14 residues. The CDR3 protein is CASSPAGQKYGYTF. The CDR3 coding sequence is TGTGCCAGCAGTCCCGCGGGACAGAAGTATGGCTACACCTTC.

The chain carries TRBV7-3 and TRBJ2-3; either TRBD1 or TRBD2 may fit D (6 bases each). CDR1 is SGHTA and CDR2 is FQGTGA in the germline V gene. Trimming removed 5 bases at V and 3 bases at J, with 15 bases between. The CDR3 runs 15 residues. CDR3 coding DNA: TGTGCCAGCAGCACAGGAGGGGGTTGGACAGATACGCAGTATTTT. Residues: CASSTGGGWTDTQYF.

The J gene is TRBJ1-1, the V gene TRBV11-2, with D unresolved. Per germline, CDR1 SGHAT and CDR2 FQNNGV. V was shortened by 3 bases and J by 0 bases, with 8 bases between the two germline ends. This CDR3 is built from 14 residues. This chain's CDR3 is CASSFENLNTEAFF. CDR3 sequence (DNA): TGTGCCAGCAGCTTCGAGAATTTGAACACTGAAGCTTTCTTT.

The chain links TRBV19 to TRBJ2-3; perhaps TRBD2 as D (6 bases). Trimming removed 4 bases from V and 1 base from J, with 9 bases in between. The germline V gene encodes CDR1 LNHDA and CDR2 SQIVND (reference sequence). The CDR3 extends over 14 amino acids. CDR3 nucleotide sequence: TGTGCCAGTAGTACAGCGGGTGGCACAGATACGCAGTATTTT. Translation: CASSTAGGTDTQYF.

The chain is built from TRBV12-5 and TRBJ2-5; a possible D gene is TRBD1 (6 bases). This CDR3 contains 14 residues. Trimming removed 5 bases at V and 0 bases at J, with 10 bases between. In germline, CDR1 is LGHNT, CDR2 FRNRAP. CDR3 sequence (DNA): TGTGCTAGTGGTGATACAGGGTACCAAGAGACCCAGTACTTC. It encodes CASGDTGYQETQYF.

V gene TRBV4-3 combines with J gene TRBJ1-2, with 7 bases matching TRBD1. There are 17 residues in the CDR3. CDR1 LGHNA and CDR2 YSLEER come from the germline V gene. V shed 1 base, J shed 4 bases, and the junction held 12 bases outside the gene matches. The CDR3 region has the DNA TGCGCCAGCAGCCAAGCTTCAGGGGGTACAACTATCTATGGCTACACCTTC. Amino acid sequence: CASSQASGGTTIYGYTF.

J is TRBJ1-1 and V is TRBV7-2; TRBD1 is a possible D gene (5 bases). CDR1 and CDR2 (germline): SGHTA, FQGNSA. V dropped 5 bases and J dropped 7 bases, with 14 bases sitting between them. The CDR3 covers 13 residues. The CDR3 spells CASSHGTDSEAFF. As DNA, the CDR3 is TGTGCCAGCAGCCACGGGACGGATAGTGAAGCTTTCTTT. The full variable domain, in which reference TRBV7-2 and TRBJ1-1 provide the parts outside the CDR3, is GAGVSQSPSNKVTEKGKDVELRCDPISGHTALYWYRQSLGQGLEFLIYFQGNSAPDKSGLPSDRFSAERTGGSVSTLTIQRTQQEDSAVYLCASSHGTDSEAFFGQGTRLTVV.

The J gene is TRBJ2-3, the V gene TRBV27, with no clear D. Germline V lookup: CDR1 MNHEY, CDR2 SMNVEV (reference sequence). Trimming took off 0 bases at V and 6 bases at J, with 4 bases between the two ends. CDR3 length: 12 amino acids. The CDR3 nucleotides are TGTGCCAGCAGTTTATCGAGGGATACGCAGTATTTT. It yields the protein CASSLSRDTQYF.

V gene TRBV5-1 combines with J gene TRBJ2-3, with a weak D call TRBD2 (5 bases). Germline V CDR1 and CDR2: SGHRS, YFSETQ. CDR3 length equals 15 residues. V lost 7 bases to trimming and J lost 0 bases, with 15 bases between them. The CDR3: CASAPGIASTDTQYF. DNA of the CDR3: TGCGCCAGCGCCCCCGGTATAGCGAGCACAGATACGCAGTATTTT.

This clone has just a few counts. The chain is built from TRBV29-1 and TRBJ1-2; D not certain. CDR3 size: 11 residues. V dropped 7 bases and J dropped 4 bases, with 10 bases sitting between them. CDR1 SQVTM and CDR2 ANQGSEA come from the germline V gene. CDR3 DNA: TGCAGCGCGCGGACGGCCTATGGCTACACCTTC. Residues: CSARTAYGYTF.

The CDR3 region has the DNA TGTGCCAGCAGCCAGCCTAGGGAGACCCAGTACTTC. Encoded protein: CASSQPRETQYF. The rearrangement joins TRBV7-8 to TRBJ2-5; D gene ambiguous. Germline values: CDR1 SGHVS, CDR2 FQNEAQ. The CDR3 is 12 amino acids. The germline V and J ends were trimmed by 5 bases and 5 bases, with 9 bases remaining between them. Filled out from reference TRBV7-8 and TRBJ2-5, the complete variable domain reads GAGVSQSPRYKVAKRGQDVALRCDPISGHVSLFWYQQALGQGPEFLTYFQNEAQLDKSGLPSDRFFAERPEGSVSTLKIQRTQQEDSAVYLCASSQPRETQYFGPGTRLLVL.

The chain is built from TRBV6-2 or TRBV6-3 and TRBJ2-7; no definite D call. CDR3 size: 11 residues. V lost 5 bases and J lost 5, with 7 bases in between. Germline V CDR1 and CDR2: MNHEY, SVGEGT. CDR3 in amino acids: CASSRAHEQYF. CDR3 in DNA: TGTGCCAGCAGTAGGGCCCACGAGCAGTACTTC.

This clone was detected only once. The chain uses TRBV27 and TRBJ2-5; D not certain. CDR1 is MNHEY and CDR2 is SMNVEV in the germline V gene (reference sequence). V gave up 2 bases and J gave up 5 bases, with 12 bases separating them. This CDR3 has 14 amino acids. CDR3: CASSLGGLLETQYF. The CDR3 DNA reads TGTGCCAGCAGTTTAGGTGGCCTTCTGGAGACCCAGTACTTC.

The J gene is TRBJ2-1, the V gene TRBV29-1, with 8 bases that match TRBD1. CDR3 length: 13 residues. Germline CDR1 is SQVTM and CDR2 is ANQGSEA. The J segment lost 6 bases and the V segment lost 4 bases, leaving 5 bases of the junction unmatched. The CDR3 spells CSVGTGLTNEQFF. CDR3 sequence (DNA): TGCAGCGTTGGGACAGGGCTGACCAATGAGCAGTTCTTC.